This record concerns one T cell receptor beta chain sequence. The data originate from a study of T cell clonotyping in hematopoietic cell transplantation. Documented time point: recipient sample about 28 days before transplant, after cytoreduction. Recipient blood drawn about 28 days pretransplant and days 30, 100, 180 after. The table came from immunoSEQ multiplex PCR; TCRdb's copy has only in-frame clones and leaves some out. Of 29,000 or so clones listed, 65% to 80% were seen once; the top ten hold roughly 6.8%. The TCR originated in a woman in her 30s with chronic myeloid leukemia. Some clones in this sample may be carry-over from other donors' samples. The sequencing used peripheral blood mononuclear cells, collected before stem cell transplant.

The CDR3 spells CASSVGGYEQYF. The CDR3 DNA is TGTGCCAGCAGTGTGGGCGGGTACGAGCAGTACTTC. This chain links TRBV6-1 with TRBJ2-7; weak D call: TRBD2 (5 bases). The CDR3 has 12 residues. In germline, CDR1 is MNHNS, CDR2 SASEGT. Trimming took 4 bases from V and 4 from J, leaving 8 bases between them.